These T cell receptor beta chains were read from a single sample in a study of cytomegalovirus exposure and HLA in healthy donors. Method: immunoSEQ multiplex PCR; TCRdb's copy keeps in-frame clones and lacks some. This sample yields about 160,000 clones, of which 82% are seen a single time; 1.5% belongs to the top ten. The sample consisted of PBMCs. The source is a girl aged 5 to 17 in good health and CMV-seropositive. The CDR3 runs from the conserved cysteine through the conserved F or W. The order of the fields is CDR3 DNA, CDR3 protein, D gene, J gene, V gene, clone size. The D gene is left open where the match is weak. The size field is filled for only some rows; it gives once, few, many or a size class.

TGCGCCAGCAGCCAAGCCTATACAGGGGGCTGGTCCTACAATGAGCAGTTCTTC | CASSQAYTGGWSYNEQFF | TRBD1 | TRBJ2-1 | TRBV4-1 | NA
TGTGCCACCAGCAGATCACTAGCCGAAGAGCAGTACTTC | CATSRSLAEEQYF | NA | TRBJ2-7 | TRBV15 | once
TGTGCCAGCTCACCACTAACAGGGGGCCACCAAGAGACCCAGTACTTC | CASSPLTGGHQETQYF | TRBD1 | TRBJ2-5 | TRBV18 | NA
TGTGCCAGCAGCTTAGGGACCGGGACTAGAAAGTTACGCACAGATACGCAGTATTTT | CASSLGTGTRKLRTDTQYF | TRBD2 | TRBJ2-3 | TRBV7-6 | NA
TGTGCCAGCAGCCGACAGGCGAACACTGAAGCTTTCTTT | CASSRQANTEAFF | NA | TRBJ1-1 | TRBV5-5 | NA
TGTGCCAGCAGCTTATTCGTGGGAGGGCCGAACGGGGAGCTGTTTTTT | CASSLFVGGPNGELFF | TRBD2 | TRBJ2-2 | TRBV11-2 | NA
TGCAGCGCTAGGGACAGGACCCCAACCGGGGAGCTGTTTTTT | CSARDRTPTGELFF | TRBD1 | TRBJ2-2 | TRBV29-1 | NA
TGCAGCGTTGGAGGGACAGGGGTCGGGAAGCTGTTTTTT | CSVGGTGVGKLFF | TRBD1 | TRBJ2-2 | TRBV29-1 | few
TGTGCCAGCAGCTTGGGACTAGCGGGAGGAACCTACGAGCAGTACTTC | CASSLGLAGGTYEQYF | TRBD2 | TRBJ2-7 | TRBV5-4 | NA
TGTGCCAGCAGTGCGAGGGGGGGCAACACCGGGGAGCTGTTTTTT | CASSARGGNTGELFF | NA | TRBJ2-2 | TRBV28 | NA
TGTGCCAGCAGCCAAGCAGCCGCAGGTGGAAACACCATATATTTT | CASSQAAAGGNTIYF | NA | TRBJ1-3 | TRBV14 | few
TGTGCCAGCAGTTTGTTACAGGAAAACAATGAGCAGTTCTTC | CASSLLQENNEQFF | NA | TRBJ2-1 | TRBV28 | NA
TGTGCCAGCAGCCTAACTAGCCCTGACATTCAGTACTTC | CASSLTSPDIQYF | NA | TRBJ2-4 | TRBV7-3 | NA
TGTGCCAGCAGCTTAACAGTGAACACTGAAGCTTTCTTT | CASSLTVNTEAFF | NA | TRBJ1-1 | TRBV11-2 | NA
TGTGCCAGCAGCCTAGCGGGAGCCAAGAACGAGCAGTACTTC | CASSLAGAKNEQYF | TRBD2 | TRBJ2-7 | TRBV27 | NA
TGTGCCAGCAGTTTATCGGACAGGGGCGGGTCTGAAGCTTTCTTT | CASSLSDRGGSEAFF | TRBD1 | TRBJ1-1 | TRBV28 | NA
TGTGCCAGCAGCTTAGTATCGGGGGTGAACACTGAAGCTTTCTTT | CASSLVSGVNTEAFF | NA | TRBJ1-1 | TRBV7-9 | NA